This T cell receptor (beta chain) was sequenced during a study of patients and donors after allogeneic stem cell transplantation. TCRdb reprocessed the RT-PCR reads via MiXCR and lists one record per CDR3 protein. The sample records 800,000 to 1,000,000 distinct CDR3 sequences, roughly 17% being singletons. There are 12 residues in the CDR3. V lost 6 bases, J lost 9 bases, and 12 bases lay in between. The specimen was blood, either unsorted or a sorted T cell fraction (not recorded which). V and J are TRBV12-3 or TRBV12-4 and TRBJ2-1, with D perhaps TRBD1 (6 bases). The sequence came from a human donor who was either an allogeneic HSCT recipient or a stem cell or donor lymphocyte infusion donor (not recorded which). It is not recorded whose cells these are; they may come from a transplant donor. As DNA, the CDR3 is TGTGCCAGCAGACAGAAAGGGGGTGAGCAGTTCTTC. It codes for CASRQKGGEQFF.